Following are 5 T cell receptor beta chains from one sample sequenced in a study of technical replicates of blood from a handful of donors. Profiling relied on immunoSEQ multiplex PCR, and the TCRdb table lists in-frame clones only, not all of them. The sample has 83,000 or so clones, roughly 92% seen once; the top ten hold approximately 0.25%. Material for sequencing was T cells isolated from PBMCs. The receptors originated from a human donor in good health.

The rearrangement uses TRBV5-1 and TRBJ2-2; weak D call: TRBD2 (5 bases). This CDR3 comprises 13 residues. Germline V gene sequence: CDR1 SGHRS, CDR2 YFSETQ. Trimming left V 6 bases short and J 7 bases short, with 13 bases between. DNA for the CDR3: TGCGCCAGCAATTATAATGAGGGCGGGGAGCTGTTTTTT. Translation gives CASNYNEGGELFF. The full variable domain, completed using reference TRBV5-1 and TRBJ2-2, is KAGVTQTPRYLIKTRGQQVTLSCSPISGHRSVSWYQQTPGQGLQFLFEYFSETQRNKGNFPGRFSGRQFSNSRSEMNVSTLELGDSALYLCASNYNEGGELFFGEGSRLTVL.

The chain is built from TRBV28 and TRBJ2-2; perhaps TRBD1 as D (5 bases). Germline V lookup: CDR1 MDHEN, CDR2 SYDVKM. The V end lost 3 bases, the J end lost 8 bases, and 22 bases lay between the germline ends. The CDR3 spans 17 residues. The DNA of the CDR3 is TGTGCCAGCAGTTTTAGTGACAGTGCCCGTGAGAAAGGGGAGCTGTTTTTT. It translates to CASSFSDSAREKGELFF.

Points on this clone: Germline is not matched at one junction end, which may reflect a read error. The gene calls are TRBV6-1 and TRBJ2-1; a weak D match, TRBD2 (5 bases). The CDR3 sequence is 14 residues long. Per the germline V gene, CDR1 is MNHNS and CDR2 is SASEGT. The CDR3 reads CASSPEGGYTEQFF. CDR3 nucleotides: TGTGCCAGCAGTCCTGAAGGCGGGTACACTGAGCAGTTCTTC.

The chain combines TRBV7-2 with TRBJ2-7; 7 bases map to TRBD1. The CDR3 contains 14 residues. With 1 base clipped from V and 3 bases from J, the junction kept 3 bases outside the gene matches. CDR1 is SGHTA and CDR2 is FQGNSA in the germline V gene. The CDR3 reads CASSLGDSRYEQYF. The CDR3 nucleotides read TGTGCCAGCAGCTTAGGGGACAGCCGCTACGAGCAGTACTTC.

The J gene is TRBJ1-1, the V gene TRBV5-4, with TRBD1 as a possible D gene (6 bases). CDR3 length: 15 amino acids. Germline V lookup: CDR1 SGHNT, CDR2 YYREEE (reference sequence). The ends were cut back, 1 base at V and 5 bases at J, with 15 bases in the middle. The CDR3 DNA reads TGTGCCAGCAGCTTGATCGCCAGGGGCATTACTGAAGCTTTCTTT. It codes for CASSLIARGITEAFF.